These 21 T cell receptor beta chains came from one sample sequenced in a study of T cell responses to AZD1222 COVID-19 vaccine. TCRdb keeps only in-frame clones here, not all; method: immunoSEQ multiplex PCR. The table records roughly 80,000 clones, about 91% of them present only once. This specimen was peripheral blood, taken on day 0 of AZD1222 vaccination. The receptors here all came from an adult in good health.

Concerning this clone: This same CDR3 is encoded by further DNA sequences in the sample. The rearrangement links TRBV12-5 to TRBJ2-3, with 11 positions matching TRBD2. CDR3 length equals 15 residues. Germline trimming cut 3 bases from V and 3 bases from J; bases unmatched to any gene: 2. Germline-derived CDR1 and CDR2 are LGHNT and FRNRAP. The CDR3 protein is CASGLGLAGTDTQYF. The CDR3 DNA reads as TGTGCTAGTGGTTTAGGACTAGCGGGTACAGATACGCAGTATTTT. Drawing the rest from reference TRBV12-5 and TRBJ2-3, the complete variable domain is DARVTQTPRHKVTEMGQEVTMRCQPILGHNTVFWYRQTMMQGLELLAYFRNRAPLDDSGMPKDRFSAEMPDATLATLKIQPSEPRDSAVYFCASGLGLAGTDTQYFGPGTRLTVL.

This clone was seen once. V usage is TRBV7-9 and J usage is TRBJ1-5; D might be TRBD1 (6 bases). V lost 2 bases to trimming and J lost 3 bases, with 8 bases between them. This CDR3 spans 14 amino acids. CDR1 is SEHNR and CDR2 is FQNEAQ in the germline V gene (reference sequence). The CDR3 nucleotides read TGTGCCAGCAGCTTAACAGGGAACAATCAGCCCCAGCATTTT. This codes for CASSLTGNNQPQHF.

The sample holds a few counts of this clone. This chain links TRBV4-1 with TRBJ1-2, with D possibly matching TRBD1 (6 bases). Germline CDR1 reads MGHRA; CDR2 reads YSYEKL. The V gene lost 3 bases and the J gene lost 8 bases, with 16 bases spanning the gap. The CDR3 sequence is 14 residues long. CDR3 coding DNA: TGCGCCAGCAGCCAGCCGACAGGTCTGGGGGGCTACACCTTC. Translated: CASSQPTGLGGYTF.

The V call is TRBV7-9, the J call TRBJ1-4; 9 bases match TRBD1. V lost 3 bases and J lost 7; bases outside the gene matches: 0. Germline CDR1 and CDR2: SEHNR and FQNEAQ (reference sequence). This CDR3 spans 13 amino acids. The CDR3: CASSLDRGEKLFF. CDR3 sequence (DNA): TGTGCCAGCAGCTTGGACAGGGGTGAAAAACTGTTTTTT.

This chain connects TRBV2 to TRBJ2-7; a possible D gene is TRBD1 (6 bases). Between the trimmed V and J ends, which lost 4 bases and 4 bases, there was a span of 11 bases. This CDR3 has 13 amino acids. Per the germline V gene, CDR1 is SNHLY and CDR2 is FYNNEI. The CDR3 sequence is CASSVTQGYEQYF. For the CDR3, the DNA is TGTGCCAGCAGTGTCACACAGGGTTACGAGCAGTACTTC.

A word on this clone: An end of the junction differs from the germline gene, which may be a read error. The V and J genes are TRBV18 and TRBJ2-2, with 7 bases fitting TRBD1. From germline, CDR1 is KGHSH and CDR2 LQKENI. CDR3 size: 15 residues. The chain's CDR3 is CASSTGQTNTGKLFF. CDR3 bases: TGTGCCAGCTCAACGGGACAGACGAACACCGGGAAGCTGTTTTTT.

This sequence joins TRBV15 and TRBJ2-5; TRBD2 matches at 11 bases. V lost 4 bases and J lost 5; bases outside the gene matches: 12. This CDR3 spans 17 amino acids. Per germline, CDR1 LNHNV and CDR2 YYDKDF (reference sequence). CDR3 amino acids: CATSKKIAGGRQETQYF. DNA of the CDR3: TGTGCCACCAGCAAAAAGATAGCGGGAGGGCGTCAGGAGACCCAGTACTTC.

This chain links TRBV5-6 with TRBJ2-1; 11 bases agree with TRBD2. Per germline, CDR1 SGHDT and CDR2 YYEEEE. The CDR3 has 17 residues. J was trimmed by 6 bases and V by 0 bases; bases with no gene match: 8. The CDR3 DNA is TGTGCCAGCAGCTTGGCCACGCTAGCGGGAGGTAGCAATGAGCAGTTCTTC. Translating it yields CASSLATLAGGSNEQFF. Full variable domain (missing parts from reference TRBV5-6 and TRBJ2-1): DAGVTQSPTHLIKTRGQQVTLRCSPKSGHDTVSWYQQALGQGPQFIFQYYEEEERQRGNFPDRFSGHQFPNYSSELNVNALLLGDSALYLCASSLATLAGGSNEQFFGPGTRLTVL.

The rearrangement uses TRBV3-1 (or the pseudogene TRBV3-2) and TRBJ2-5; no clear D gene. Germline-derived CDR1 and CDR2 are LGHDT and YNNKEL (reference sequence). V was trimmed by 0 bases and J by 0 bases, leaving 2 bases between them. The CDR3 sequence is 13 residues long. The CDR3 nucleotides read TGTGCCAGCAGCCAAGAAAACCAAGAGACCCAGTACTTC. Its protein product is CASSQENQETQYF.

The chain couples TRBV14 to TRBJ2-2; D is uncertain. This CDR3 is built from 15 residues. With 2 bases removed from V and 4 bases from J, the gap between germline ends came to 11 bases. From germline, CDR1 is SGHDN and CDR2 FVKESK. CDR3: CASSQLGSGTGELFF. The CDR3 bases are TGTGCCAGCAGCCAATTGGGGTCGGGCACCGGGGAGCTGTTTTTT.

The chain recombines TRBV5-5 with TRBJ1-5; D is uncertain. Germline loops: CDR1 SGHKS, CDR2 YYEKEE (reference sequence). CDR3 length equals 13 residues. V dropped 0 bases and J dropped 6 bases, with 7 bases sitting between them. The CDR3, as DNA: TGTGCCAGCAGCTTGGTTACGGCTCAGCCCCAGCATTTT. Its protein is CASSLVTAQPQHF.

V usage is TRBV28 and J usage is TRBJ1-2; 8 nucleotides line up with TRBD1. Germline CDR1 is MDHEN and CDR2 is SYDVKM. V was pared by 6 bases and J by 10 bases, with 19 bases of the junction left unmatched. This CDR3 is 16 amino acids long. CDR3 amino acids: CASRAGTGPSWRVYTF. In DNA form, the CDR3 reads TGTGCCAGCAGAGCCGGGACAGGTCCTTCCTGGAGAGTCTACACCTTC.

The chain carries TRBV6-5 and TRBJ1-1; D is unclear. The CDR3 consists of 12 residues. The germline CDR1 and CDR2 sequences are MNHEY and SVGAGI. V lost 5 bases, J lost 4 bases, and 8 bases lay in between. The CDR3 DNA is TGTGCCAGCAGTAATCGACCCACTGAAGCTTTCTTT. Translated, it gives CASSNRPTEAFF.

The chain recombines TRBV6-1 with TRBJ2-5; 7 nucleotides align to TRBD1. The V and J ends lost 3 bases and 5 bases, in that order; junction bases with no gene match: 3. CDR1 and CDR2 from the germline V gene are MNHNS and SASEGT. The CDR3 runs 13 residues. The CDR3 protein is CASSETGSETQYF. The CDR3 DNA follows: TGTGCCAGCAGTGAGACAGGGTCCGAGACCCAGTACTTC.

The rearrangement uses TRBV28 and TRBJ2-4; TRBD2 aligns across 13 bases. The length of the CDR3 is 22 residues. The V segment lost 3 bases and the J segment 1 base; nucleotides outside the gene matches: 18. Germline-derived CDR1 and CDR2 are MDHEN and SYDVKM. CDR3 DNA sequence: TGTGCCAGCAGTTTCGGTTTTAGGACTAGCGGGAGCCGGGGTAGGGCCAAAAACATTCAGTACTTC. This encodes CASSFGFRTSGSRGRAKNIQYF. Full variable domain (missing parts from reference TRBV28 and TRBJ2-4): DVKVTQSSRYLVKRTGEKVFLECVQDMDHENMFWYRQDPGLGLRLIYFSYDVKMKEKGDIPEGYSVSREKKERFSLILESASTNQTSMYLCASSFGFRTSGSRGRAKNIQYFGAGTRLSVL.

This chain uses TRBV15 with TRBJ2-2, with D possibly TRBD2 on 5 matching bases. The CDR3 is 14 residues long. Germline V gene sequence: CDR1 LNHNV, CDR2 YYDKDF (reference sequence). Trimming removed 9 bases from V and 0 bases from J, with 11 bases in between. CDR3 nucleotide sequence: TGTGCCACTAAACTAGGATCGAACACCGGGGAGCTGTTTTTT. Translation gives CATKLGSNTGELFF.

This clone has only a few counts. The chain links TRBV7-2 to TRBJ1-3, with D perhaps TRBD1 (5 bases). Per the germline V gene, CDR1 is SGHTA and CDR2 is FQGNSA. Trimming took 1 base from V and 4 from J, leaving 14 bases between them. CDR3 length: 16 amino acids. The CDR3 coding sequence is TGTGCCAGCAGCTTAGAGAGGTCAGGGTCAGGAAACACCATATATTTT. Protein sequence: CASSLERSGSGNTIYF.

The chain carries TRBV3-1 (or the pseudogene TRBV3-2) and TRBJ1-1; D unclear. The CDR3 has 12 amino acids. CDR1 is LGHDT, CDR2 YNNKEL, per germline (reference sequence). The V end was cut by 0 bases, the J end by 11 bases, with 10 bases between. This CDR3 is CASSQDRRVAFF. Written as DNA, the CDR3 is TGTGCCAGCAGCCAAGATAGAAGGGTGGCTTTCTTT.

This chain uses TRBV5-4 with TRBJ2-7, with 8 bases aligning to TRBD1. Germline lookup yields CDR1 SGHNT and CDR2 YYREEE (reference sequence). The CDR3 has 13 residues. V lost 5 bases to trimming and J lost 6 bases; unmatched junction nucleotides: 7. The chain's CDR3 is CASREDRAGEQYF. CDR3 DNA: TGTGCCAGCAGGGAGGACAGGGCTGGCGAGCAGTACTTC. The full variable domain, with the rest looked up from reference TRBV5-4 and TRBJ2-7, is ETGVTQSPTHLIKTRGQQVTLRCSSQSGHNTVSWYQQALGQGPQFIFQYYREEENGRGNFPPRFSGLQFPNYSSELNVNALELDDSALYLCASREDRAGEQYFGPGTRLTVT.

V and J are TRBV9 and TRBJ2-7; 9 bases are a match to TRBD1. V shed 0 bases, J shed 2 bases, and the junction held 6 bases outside the gene matches. The CDR3 extends over 16 amino acids. The germline V gene has CDR1 SGDLS and CDR2 YYNGEE. CDR3 sequence: CASSVEWDRATYEQYF. CDR3 DNA sequence: TGTGCCAGCAGCGTAGAGTGGGACAGGGCCACCTACGAGCAGTACTTC.

The chain is built from TRBV5-1 and TRBJ1-2, with 12 bases lining up with TRBD1. With 9 bases clipped from V and 7 bases from J, the junction kept 10 bases outside the gene matches. CDR1 is SGHRS and CDR2 is YFSETQ in the germline V gene. This CDR3 comprises 14 residues. DNA for the CDR3: TGCGCCACCAGTCCGGGACAGGGGGCGGCTGGCTACACCTTC. As protein: CATSPGQGAAGYTF.